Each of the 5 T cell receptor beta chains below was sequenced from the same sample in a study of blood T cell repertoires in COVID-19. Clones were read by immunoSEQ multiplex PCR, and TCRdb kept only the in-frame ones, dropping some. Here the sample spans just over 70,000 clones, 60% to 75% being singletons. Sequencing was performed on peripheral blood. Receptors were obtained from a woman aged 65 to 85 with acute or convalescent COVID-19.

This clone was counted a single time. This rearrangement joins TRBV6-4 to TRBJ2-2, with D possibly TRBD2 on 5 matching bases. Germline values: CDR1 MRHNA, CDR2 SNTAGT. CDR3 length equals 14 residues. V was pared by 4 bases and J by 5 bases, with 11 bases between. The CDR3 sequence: CASSGDSGTGELFF. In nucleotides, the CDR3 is TGTGCCAGCAGTGGGGATTCGGGGACCGGGGAGCTGTTTTTT.

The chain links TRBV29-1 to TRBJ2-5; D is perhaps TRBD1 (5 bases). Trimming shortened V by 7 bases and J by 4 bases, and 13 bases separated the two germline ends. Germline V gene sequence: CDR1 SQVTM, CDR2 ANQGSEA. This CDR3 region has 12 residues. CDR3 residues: CSAGRQGETQYF. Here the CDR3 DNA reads TGCAGCGCCGGTAGGCAGGGAGAGACCCAGTACTTC.

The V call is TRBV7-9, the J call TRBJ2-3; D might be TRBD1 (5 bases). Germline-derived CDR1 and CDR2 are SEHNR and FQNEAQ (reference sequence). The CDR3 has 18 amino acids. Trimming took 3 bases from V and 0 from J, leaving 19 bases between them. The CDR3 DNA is TGTGCCAGCAGCTTTAGTAACTCTATGGGGCGCAGCACAGATACGCAGTATTTT. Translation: CASSFSNSMGRSTDTQYF. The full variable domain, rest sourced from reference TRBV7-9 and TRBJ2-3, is DTGVSQNPRHKITKRGQNVTFRCDPISEHNRLYWYRQTLGQGPEFLTYFQNEAQLEKSRLLSDRFSAERPKGSFSTLEIQRTEQGDSAMYLCASSFSNSMGRSTDTQYFGPGTRLTVL.

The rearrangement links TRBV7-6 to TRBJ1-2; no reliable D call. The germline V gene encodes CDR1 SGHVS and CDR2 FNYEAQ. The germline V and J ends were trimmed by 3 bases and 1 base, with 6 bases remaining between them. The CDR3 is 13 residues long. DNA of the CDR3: TGTGCCAGCAGCTTGAGTCTTAACTATGGCTACACCTTC. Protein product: CASSLSLNYGYTF.

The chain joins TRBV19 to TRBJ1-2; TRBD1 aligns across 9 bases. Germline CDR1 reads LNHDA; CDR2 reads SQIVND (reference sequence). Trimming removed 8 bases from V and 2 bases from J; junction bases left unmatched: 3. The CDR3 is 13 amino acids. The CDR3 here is CASGGTGNYGYTF. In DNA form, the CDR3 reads TGTGCCAGTGGGGGGACAGGGAACTATGGCTACACCTTC.